Listed below are T cell receptor beta chains from one sample, sequenced in a study of T-cell reconstitution after alpha-beta-depleted transplantation in children. TCRdb ran MiXCR on the PCR reads and lists one entry per CDR3 protein. Here the sample spans some 590,000 distinct CDR3 sequences, 10% to 13% being singletons. Material: PBMCs from the stem cell graft donor, obtained from the stem cell graft. The source is a human donor who donated a stem cell graft to a child with acute myeloid leukemia. The CDR3 runs from the conserved cysteine through the conserved F or W. D genes are given only for firm matches. The size of a clone is reported for some rows only, either as once, few or many, or as a class for expanded clones.

clone_size j_call v_call d_call cdr3_nt cdr3_aa
few TRBJ2-1 TRBV6-2/TRBV6-3 TRBD2 TGTGCCAGCAGTTACTCGACTAGCGGGAATGAGCAGTTCTTC CASSYSTSGNEQFF
. TRBJ2-3 TRBV5-1 TRBD1 TGCGCCAGCAGCGCCTGGGACAGGGGATTGGATACGCAGTATTTT CASSAWDRGLDTQYF
few TRBJ1-1 TRBV7-2 TRBD1 TGTGCCAGCAGCTCCCGACAGGGGAGTCACACTGAAGCTTTCTTT CASSSRQGSHTEAFF
few TRBJ1-6 TRBV30 . TGTGCCTGGAATGGAGGGGGAAATTCACCCCTCCACTTT CAWNGGGNSPLHF
. TRBJ2-2 TRBV6-5 . TGTGCCAGCAGTTACTCGTTCACAGGGACTTCATACACCGGGGAGCTGTTTTTT CASSYSFTGTSYTGELFF
. TRBJ2-1 TRBV10-3 TRBD2 TGTGCCACAAGCGGGAACAATGAGCAGTTCTTC CATSGNNEQFF
few TRBJ2-3 TRBV28 TRBD2 TGTGCCAGCAGCCCCCTAGGGGAGGGGAACACAGATACGCAGTATTTT CASSPLGEGNTDTQYF
. TRBJ2-5 TRBV5-1 . TGCGCCAGCAGCAGCGGACAGATAGTCCAAGAGACCCAGTACTTC CASSSGQIVQETQYF
many TRBJ2-1 TRBV7-6 . TGTGCCAGCAGCTTAGCGGGAGAAGCGCAGTTCTTC CASSLAGEAQFF
. TRBJ1-5 TRBV20-1 . TGCAGTGCTAGAGAGCCCCGTGTCGACAATCAGCCCCAGCATTTT CSAREPRVDNQPQHF
many TRBJ2-1 TRBV7-9 . TGTGCCAGCAGCTCCCGAGGGCCGGATGAGCAGTTCTTC CASSSRGPDEQFF
few TRBJ2-1 TRBV29-1 TRBD2 TGCAGCGTCCGCCGCTTTACTAGCGGGAGCTTCAATGAGCAGTTCTTC CSVRRFTSGSFNEQFF
. TRBJ2-3 TRBV4-2 . TGTGCCAGCAGCCAACTCACAGATACGCAGTATTTT CASSQLTDTQYF
. TRBJ2-1 TRBV5-1 . TGCGCCAGCAGCTTGGCTGGGGCGGCGATCAACAATGAGCAGTTCTTC CASSLAGAAINNEQFF
. TRBJ2-5 TRBV18 . TGTGCCAGCTCACCAGTAGGGAGGGAGACCCAGTACTTC CASSPVGRETQYF
many TRBJ2-5 TRBV5-5 TRBD1 TGTGCCAGCAGCGGGACAGGCAAACAAGAGACCCAGTACTTC CASSGTGKQETQYF
few TRBJ2-7 TRBV20-1 TRBD2 TGCAGTGCAAGTCTCCTAGCGGGAGGGAGCTACGAGCAGTACTTC CSASLLAGGSYEQYF
. TRBJ2-1 TRBV20-1 . TGCAGTGCTAGAGATGATAAGGGACTTGGCAATGAGCAGTTCTTC CSARDDKGLGNEQFF
. TRBJ2-5 TRBV20-1 . TGCAGTGCCAGTTGGGGGCGCCGAGAGACCCAGTACTTC CSASWGRRETQYF
. TRBJ1-2 TRBV3-1 . TGTGCCAGCAGCCAAGATGTCAGAGGCTACACCTTC CASSQDVRGYTF
. TRBJ2-1 TRBV4-2 . TGTGCCAGCAGCCGGTGGGCAGGAGCCCCTTCAAACTCCTACAATGAGCAGTTCTTC CASSRWAGAPSNSYNEQFF
few TRBJ2-3 TRBV6-6 . TGTGCCAGCAGTTACGACTACACAGATACGCAGTATTTT CASSYDYTDTQYF
. TRBJ2-7 TRBV20-1 TRBD2 TGCAGTGCCAAAGGACTAGCGGGAGTCTACGAGCAGTACTTC CSAKGLAGVYEQYF
. TRBJ2-1 TRBV29-1 TRBD1 TGCAGCGTCCGGACAGGGACGAATGAGCAGTTCTTC CSVRTGTNEQFF
. TRBJ2-7 TRBV28 . TGTGCCAGCAACTCCGGGACAACTGGAAACGAGCAGTACTTC CASNSGTTGNEQYF
few TRBJ2-1 TRBV6-2/TRBV6-3 TRBD2 TGTGCCAGCTCGGGACTAGCGGGGCTGAGCTCCTACAATGAGCAGTTCTTC CASSGLAGLSSYNEQFF
. TRBJ2-1 TRBV20-1 TRBD2 TGCAGTGCCAGGAAGGGGGGCGGGAGGGGTGGGGCCTACAATGAGCAGTTCTTC CSARKGGGRGGAYNEQFF
few TRBJ2-3 TRBV29-1 TRBD2 TGCAGCGCCTCGGGACTAGCGGGAGCCACAGATACGCAGTATTTT CSASGLAGATDTQYF
many TRBJ1-6 TRBV27 . TGTGCCAGCAGTTTTGGGACACCAAGAAGCTCCTATAATTCACCCCTCCACTTT CASSFGTPRSSYNSPLHF
. TRBJ1-3 TRBV12-3/TRBV12-4 . TGTGCCAGCAGTTTATCGGGAGGGTTCGGAAACACCATATATTTT CASSLSGGFGNTIYF
. TRBJ2-1 TRBV9 . TGTGCCAGCAGCGTTAGCATACGGAACAATGAGCAGTTCTTC CASSVSIRNNEQFF